Listed below are T cell receptor beta chains from one sample, sequenced in a study of blood T cells in healthy people across ages. TCRdb fed the 5' RACE reads into MiXCR, producing one record per CDR3 protein. This sample carries around 1,500,000 distinct CDR3 sequences, over 25% of them seen once, and the ten largest clones take around 7.7%. The material sequenced was blood. Source of these receptors: a woman aged 30 to 39 in good health. CDR3s include the opening cysteine and the closing phenylalanine or tryptophan. A D gene is named only where the DNA matches it firmly. For some rows the clone size is stated as once, few or many, or as a class when expanded; others skip it.

d_call	j_call	v_call	clone_size	cdr3_nt	cdr3_aa
-	TRBJ2-7	TRBV6-5	many	TGTGCCAGCAGTCCGCTCGGAAGAAACTACGAGCAGTACTTC	CASSPLGRNYEQYF
TRBD1	TRBJ2-1	TRBV29-1	few	TGCAGCGTCCTAGGGGACAGGTCCTACAATGAGCAGTTCTTC	CSVLGDRSYNEQFF
-	TRBJ2-7	TRBV20-1	-	TGCAGTGCCTATAGGTCCACCTCCGAGCAGTACTTC	CSAYRSTSEQYF
TRBD1	TRBJ2-7	TRBV20-1	many	TGCAGTGCTAGTGGTGGGACAGGGAACCCCAACGAGCAGTACTTC	CSASGGTGNPNEQYF
-	TRBJ1-1	TRBV12-3/TRBV12-4	few	TGTGCCAGCAGTTTAGTACTAGGGGGGACTGAAGCTTTCTTT	CASSLVLGGTEAFF
-	TRBJ2-3	TRBV15	many	TGTGCCACCAGAGGGCCCTTCACAGATACGCAGTATTTT	CATRGPFTDTQYF
-	TRBJ1-6	TRBV4-1	-	TGCGCCAGCAGCCAAGTGGCAGTGAGCTCCTATAATTCACCCCTCCACTTT	CASSQVAVSSYNSPLHF
TRBD2	TRBJ2-5	TRBV12-3/TRBV12-4	many	TGTGCCAGCACCGGGACTAGCGGGATCGGATGGGAGACCCAGTACTTC	CASTGTSGIGWETQYF
-	TRBJ2-3	TRBV20-1	few	TGCAGTGCTAGTGGGGGCCTTCGCACAGATACGCAGTATTTT	CSASGGLRTDTQYF
TRBD2	TRBJ2-3	TRBV20-1	few	TGCAGTGCTAGAGTTGATAGCGGGGAAGATACGCAGTATTTT	CSARVDSGEDTQYF
-	TRBJ1-2	TRBV12-3/TRBV12-4	-	TGTGCCAGCAGTTTCTTGTCATCCTATGGCTACACCTTC	CASSFLSSYGYTF